This T cell receptor beta chain was identified during a study of shared clonotypes between healthy human individuals (TCRdb year 2020). Concerning the study at large: Three men and two women, aged 18 to 49 years, made up the cohort. To estimate repertoire size and how much clonotype sharing occurs between individuals, the study deeply sequenced the blood TCR repertoires of five or six healthy adults. To increase sequencing depth and limit assay-specific biases, TCR repertoire library preparation and sequencing were carried out by different laboratories using diverse techniques. Each donor's leukapheresis produced roughly between roughly 0.85 and 9 billion PBMCs.

Overall results and qualifications from the work: The small number of donors limited the genetic and exposure-history diversity represented. Sampling was restricted to blood, and TCR repertoires in tissue are likely to differ from TCR repertoires in blood. Pairwise subsampling led to the expectation that sequencing depth would affect the degree of clonotype sharing among donors.

Healthy HIV-negative adults with no recently reported acute infections or vaccinations were included as donors. Every donor was a Caucasian adult living in Nashville, Tennessee, USA. For unsorted samples, around 90 million PBMCs were counted, and genomic DNA was extracted using the QIAamp DNA Blood Mini kit. After blood collection by leukapheresis, PBMCs were isolated using Ficoll-Histopaque density gradient centrifugation and then cryopreserved in the vapor phase of liquid nitrogen. Deletion took 8 bases off V and 2 bases off J, with a span of 13 bases between the germline ends. From the cysteine up to the phenylalanine, the CDR3 has a length of 14 residues. Only the CDR3 part of the read is kept: 42 bases, read in frame from the first base. The germline V gene supplies CDR1 MDHEN and CDR2 SYDVKM. Worth noting for this clone: Its specific antigen is unknown. No qualities accompany the bases; no much larger clone lies one base away.

TCR CDR3 regions were amplified from genomic DNA by multiplex PCR using the deep immunoSEQ assay. Genomic DNA extracted from each cell subset was distributed evenly over all wells of several immunoSEQ 96-well plates, and each plate served as one replicate. Each replicate PCR for unsorted PBMC received approximately 300 ng genomic DNA, equal to about 30,000 T cell genomes. Ten immunoSEQ deep assay plates were used to sequence unsorted PBMC genomic DNA. The purified libraries were quantified using a Qubit 3.0 fluorometer, sized with a Bioanalyzer 2100, and then quantified again using the KAPA Library Quantification kit. Every immunoSEQ 96-well plate was sequenced on a separate single-read 150-cycle Illumina NextSeq 550 flow cell. The authors processed their data as follows. Because only junctional sequences without quality scores were contained in the immunoSEQ output, filtering matching that applied to full-length reads could not be performed. Sequences were annotated with PyIR, a Python wrapper for IgBLAST v1.9, and V/J genes and CDR3 were assigned using IMGT germline references. Reads with weak V/J assignments (E-value above 1e-6), missing CDR3, stop codons, out-of-frame junctions, or ambiguous translated residues were removed. A V3J clonotype was defined by an identical inferred V gene, J gene, and CDR3 amino acid sequence. Percentage overlap between repertoires was calculated by dividing the number of shared unique clonotypes by the size of the smaller repertoire. Richness of each repertoire was evaluated using RTK rarefaction, the Chao1 estimator, and Recon v2.1 estimates of unobserved clonotypes. TCRdb stores this immuneACCESS table with in-frame sequences only. Part of the clones is absent; in the studies checked, under half of the shortfall reflects unresolved V genes, and no reason is known for the rest. The DNA gave D and trimming, while V, J and clone size come from that table. The sample contains roughly 500,000 clones, 60% to 85% of them found a single time. The ten largest clones take up 10% to 15% of the sample.

In this chain, TRBV28 is recombined with TRBJ1-5, with a weak D call of TRBD1 (5 bases match). Specimen: PBMCs. The receptor was derived from a woman in her forties in good health. Some clones in this sample may be carry-over from other donors' samples. The CDR3 region has the sequence CASGGGQGNQPQHF. Read as DNA, the sequence is TGTGCCAGCGGGGGAGGGCAAGGCAATCAGCCCCAGCATTTT.